This T cell receptor (beta chain) was recorded in a study of STAT3 mutations in large granular lymphocyte leukemia. Germline lookup yields CDR1 SGHNT and CDR2 YYREEE (reference sequence). V lost 4 bases, J lost 0 bases, and 8 bases stayed unmatched. The CDR3 extends over 16 amino acids. Study results and caveats: In several patients, dominant TCR clone burden exceeded STAT3 mutant burden. At least one immunodominant TCR beta clonotype appeared in every T-cell large granular lymphocyte leukemia patient.

Profiled with immunoSEQ multiplex PCR; TCRdb holds only in-frame clones, not every one. The sample lists around 3,000 clones; about 62% were seen once. Details on this clone: Its specificity is not known.

Input material: peripheral blood mononuclear cells. The sequence was collected from a man aged 55 to 70 with T-cell large granular lymphocyte leukemia. Some clones in this sample may be carry-over from other donors' samples. The rearrangement joins TRBV5-4 to TRBJ2-3; TRBD2 agrees at 7 bases. In DNA form, the CDR3 reads TGTGCCAGCAGCCCGGCGGCAGCGGGAAGCACAGATACGCAGTATTTT. This sequence encodes CASSPAAAGSTDTQYF. The entire variable domain, with the rest obtained from reference TRBV5-4 and TRBJ2-3, is as follows: ETGVTQSPTHLIKTRGQQVTLRCSSQSGHNTVSWYQQALGQGPQFIFQYYREEENGRGNFPPRFSGLQFPNYSSELNVNALELDDSALYLCASSPAAAGSTDTQYFGPGTRLTVL.